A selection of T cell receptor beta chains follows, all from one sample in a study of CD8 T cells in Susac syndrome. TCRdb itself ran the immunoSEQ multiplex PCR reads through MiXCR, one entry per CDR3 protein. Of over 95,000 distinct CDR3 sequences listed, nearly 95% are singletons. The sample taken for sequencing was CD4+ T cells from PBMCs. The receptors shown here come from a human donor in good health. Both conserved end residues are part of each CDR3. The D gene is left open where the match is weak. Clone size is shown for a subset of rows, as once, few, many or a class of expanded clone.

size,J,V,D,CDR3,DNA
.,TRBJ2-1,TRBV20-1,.,CSATGPRDYNEQFF,TGCAGTGCTACCGGGCCCCGTGACTACAATGAGCAGTTCTTC
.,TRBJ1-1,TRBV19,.,CASSIQRGKGNTEAFF,TGTGCCAGTAGTATACAGAGGGGAAAGGGGAACACTGAAGCTTTCTTT
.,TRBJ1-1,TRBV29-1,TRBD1,CSVADRVNTEAFF,TGCAGCGTCGCCGACAGGGTGAACACTGAAGCTTTCTTT
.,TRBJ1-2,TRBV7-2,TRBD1,CASSRTGSYGYTF,TGTGCCAGCAGCCGGACAGGGAGCTATGGCTACACCTTC
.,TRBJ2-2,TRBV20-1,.,CSASPSWTGELFF,TGCAGTGCTTCCCCAAGCTGGACCGGGGAGCTGTTTTTT
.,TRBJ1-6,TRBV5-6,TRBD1,CASSFNLGQGGEGPLHF,TGTGCCAGCAGCTTTAACCTAGGACAGGGAGGAGAGGGGCCCCTCCACTTT
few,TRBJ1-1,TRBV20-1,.,CSASGRSNTEAFF,TGCAGTGCATCGGGAAGGTCGAACACTGAAGCTTTCTTT
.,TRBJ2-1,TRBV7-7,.,CASSFRDAGEQFF,TGTGCTAGCAGCTTTCGGGACGCGGGTGAGCAGTTCTTC
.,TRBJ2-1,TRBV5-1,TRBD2,CASSGGLAGDSYNEQFF,TGCGCCAGCAGCGGGGGGCTAGCGGGAGACTCCTACAATGAGCAGTTCTTC
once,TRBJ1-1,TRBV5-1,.,CASSLARGTDEAFF,TGCGCCAGCAGCTTGGCAAGGGGAACGGATGAAGCTTTCTTT
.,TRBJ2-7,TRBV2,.,CASREGRSEQYF,TGTGCCAGCAGGGAGGGCAGGTCCGAGCAGTACTTC
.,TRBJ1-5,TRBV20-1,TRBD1,CSARSGDRDQPQHF,TGCAGTGCTCGCTCGGGGGACAGGGATCAGCCCCAGCATTTT
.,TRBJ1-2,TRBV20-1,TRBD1,CSARGDREYGYTF,TGCAGTGCAAGAGGGGACAGGGAGTATGGCTACACCTTC
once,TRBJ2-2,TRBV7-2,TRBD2,CASSQTSGSRSGELFF,TGTGCCAGCAGCCAAACTAGCGGGAGCAGATCCGGGGAGCTGTTTTTT
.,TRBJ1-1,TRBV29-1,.,CSARAADTEAFF,TGCAGCGCCCGGGCAGCGGACACTGAAGCTTTCTTT
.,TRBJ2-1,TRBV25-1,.,CASSELVNEQFF,TGTGCCAGCAGTGAATTGGTTAATGAGCAGTTCTTC
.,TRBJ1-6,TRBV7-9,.,CASSTAGFAPLHF,TGTGCCAGCAGCACCGCAGGGTTTGCACCCCTCCACTTT
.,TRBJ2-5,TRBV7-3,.,CASSSLGGRQETQYF,TGTGCCAGCAGCTCCCTAGGGGGGCGCCAAGAGACCCAGTACTTC
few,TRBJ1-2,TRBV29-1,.,CSVDNRVGLVVNYGYTF,TGCAGCGTTGACAACAGGGTGGGACTGGTGGTTAACTATGGCTACACCTTC
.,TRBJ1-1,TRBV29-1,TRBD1,CSAERTGGRTEAFF,TGCAGCGCGGAACGTACAGGGGGCAGGACTGAAGCTTTCTTT
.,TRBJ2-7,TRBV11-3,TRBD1,CASSPGGGQGLYEQYF,TGTGCCAGCAGCCCCGGCGGAGGACAGGGGTTATACGAGCAGTACTTC
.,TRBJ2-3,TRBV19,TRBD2,CASSTRLAQTTDTQYF,TGTGCCAGTAGTACCCGACTAGCGCAGACTACAGATACGCAGTATTTT
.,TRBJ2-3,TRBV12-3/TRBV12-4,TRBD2,CASSLDPTSGSTDTQYF,TGTGCCAGCAGTTTAGATCCGACTAGCGGTAGCACAGATACGCAGTATTTT
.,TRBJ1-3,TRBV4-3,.,CASSSEGGSGNTIYF,TGCGCCAGCAGCTCCGAGGGGGGCTCTGGAAACACCATATATTTT
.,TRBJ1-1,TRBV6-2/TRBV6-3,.,CASNTGAFEAFF,TGTGCCAGCAACACCGGAGCCTTTGAAGCTTTCTTT
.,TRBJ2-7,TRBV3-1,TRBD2,CASSQDVAGGREQYF,TGTGCCAGCAGCCAAGATGTAGCGGGAGGGCGCGAGCAGTACTTC
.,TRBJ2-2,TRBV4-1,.,CASRIWGGLAGELFF,TGCGCCAGCCGGATATGGGGTGGCCTGGCCGGGGAGCTGTTTTTT
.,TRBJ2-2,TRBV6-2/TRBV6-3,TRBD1,CASSPTGESNTGELFF,TGTGCCAGCAGTCCCACAGGGGAGTCGAACACCGGGGAGCTGTTTTTT
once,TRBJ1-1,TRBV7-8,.,CASSSSEVGLNTEAFF,TGTGCCAGCAGCTCGTCTGAGGTGGGGCTGAACACTGAAGCTTTCTTT
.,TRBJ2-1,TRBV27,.,CASSFSIGNEQFF,TGTGCCAGCAGTTTTTCCATTGGCAATGAGCAGTTCTTC
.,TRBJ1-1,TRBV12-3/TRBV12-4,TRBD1,CASSPQTGPEAFF,TGTGCCAGCAGCCCCCAGACAGGGCCCGAAGCTTTCTTT
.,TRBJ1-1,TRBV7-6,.,CASSFAVRDAMNTEAFF,TGTGCCAGCAGCTTCGCCGTTCGGGACGCAATGAACACTGAAGCTTTCTTT
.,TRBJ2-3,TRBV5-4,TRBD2,CASSGGGTTDTQYF,TGTGCCAGCAGTGGCGGGGGGACCACAGATACGCAGTATTTT
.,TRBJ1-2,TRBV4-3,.,CASSQDSLQTYGYTF,TGCGCCAGCAGCCAAGATTCGCTCCAGACCTATGGCTACACCTTC
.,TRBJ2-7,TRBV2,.,CASSDRGRTYEQYF,TGTGCCAGCAGTGATCGGGGCAGAACTTACGAGCAGTACTTC
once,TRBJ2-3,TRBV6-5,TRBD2,CASSYPSGSGGMEDTQYF,TGTGCCAGCAGTTACCCGAGTGGTAGCGGGGGGATGGAAGATACGCAGTATTTT